Below, 25 T cell receptor beta chains from the same sample are listed, as sequenced in a study of patients and donors after allogeneic stem cell transplantation. MiXCR, run by TCRdb on the RT-PCR reads, gives a single entry per CDR3 protein. The profile shows approximately 150,000 distinct CDR3 sequences, about 29% of them singletons. The sample consisted of blood, either unsorted or a sorted T cell fraction (not recorded which). The origin of the receptors is a human donor who was either an allogeneic HSCT recipient or a stem cell or donor lymphocyte infusion donor (not recorded which). It is not recorded whose cells these are; they may come from a transplant donor.

The gene calls are TRBV27 and TRBJ2-7, with D possibly being TRBD1 (6 bases). Trimming removed 0 bases from V and 3 bases from J, with 9 bases in between. Germline CDR1 MNHEY, CDR2 SMNVEV (reference sequence). This CDR3 has 14 residues. The CDR3, as DNA: TGTGCCAGCAGTTTATCGGACAGTGGCTACGAGCAGTACTTC. The encoded protein is CASSLSDSGYEQYF.

This clonotype was seen more than once but under ten times. The chain uses TRBV10-3 and TRBJ1-4; no clear D gene. CDR1 is ENHRY and CDR2 is SYGVKD in the germline V gene. The CDR3 length is 14 residues. The V end was cut by 3 bases, the J end by 4 bases, with 9 bases between. The CDR3 DNA is TGTGCCATCAGTGATTTCGCCAATAATGAAAAACTGTTTTTT. Amino acids: CAISDFANNEKLFF.

The rearrangement links TRBV2 to TRBJ2-7, with 10 bases that match TRBD1. J gave up 4 bases and V 1 base, and 4 bases lay outside the gene matches. The germline V gene encodes CDR1 SNHLY and CDR2 FYNNEI. This CDR3 is 15 amino acids long. CDR3 bases: TGTGCCAGCAGTGAAGTTGGACAGGGGGAGTACGAGCAGTACTTC. Its translation: CASSEVGQGEYEQYF.

This chain connects TRBV4-3 to TRBJ2-7; TRBD1 is a possible D gene (6 bases). Germline V gene lookup returns CDR1 LGHNA and CDR2 YSLEER. The CDR3 sequence is 15 residues long. The V end lost 0 bases, the J end lost 5 bases, and 14 bases lay between the germline ends. This CDR3 is CASSQDRQGFHEQYF. CDR3 DNA sequence: TGCGCCAGCAGCCAAGATCGGCAGGGGTTCCACGAGCAGTACTTC.

The chain combines TRBV12-3 or TRBV12-4 with TRBJ1-1; tentative D call: TRBD1 (5 bases). CDR3 length equals 13 residues. The V end was cut by 6 bases, the J end by 6 bases, with 14 bases between. CDR3 sequence reads: CASSRRSGPEAFF. CDR3 bases: TGTGCCAGCAGCCGACGTTCAGGGCCTGAAGCTTTCTTT.

This chain's CDR3 is CASSTTTGLAGDEQYF. The CDR3 DNA reads as TGTGCCAGCAGTACAACTACGGGACTAGCGGGAGACGAGCAGTACTTC. The chain links TRBV27 to TRBJ2-7; 14 bases match TRBD2. The CDR3 has 16 residues. Germline CDR1 reads MNHEY; CDR2 reads SMNVEV (reference sequence). Trimming removed 5 bases from V and 5 bases from J; junction bases left unmatched: 8.

This chain connects TRBV6-2 or TRBV6-3 to TRBJ2-7; 11 nucleotides agree with TRBD2. V shed 2 bases, J shed 5 bases, and the junction held 8 bases outside the gene matches. The CDR3 consists of 16 residues. Looked up from germline, CDR1 is MNHEY and CDR2 is SVGEGT. This CDR3 reads CASSYRPPGLADEQYF. DNA of the CDR3: TGTGCCAGCAGTTACAGACCCCCGGGACTAGCGGACGAGCAGTACTTC.

This clonotype was counted only a few times. The V call is TRBV6-5, the J call TRBJ1-2; D may be TRBD1 (5 bases). V lost 0 bases, J lost 2 bases, and 10 bases lay in between. The length of the CDR3 is 15 residues. Germline CDR1 reads MNHEY; CDR2 reads SVGAGI. In DNA, the CDR3 is TGTGCCAGCAGTTACTCGTCCGGGGGGAACTATGGCTACACCTTC. Translating gives CASSYSSGGNYGYTF.

In its sample, this clonotype was seen a few times. The chain has TRBV5-1 and TRBJ2-1, with D maybe TRBD2 (6 bases). CDR1 is SGHRS and CDR2 is YFSETQ in the germline V gene. V was shortened by 2 bases and J by 3 bases, with 12 bases between the two germline ends. This CDR3 has 15 residues. The CDR3 region has the DNA TGCGCCAGCAGCTTCGAAGTAGCGGACTACAATGAGCAGTTCTTC. This codes for CASSFEVADYNEQFF.

The V and J genes are TRBV25-1 and TRBJ1-3; D remains ambiguous. The V gene's germline CDR1 is MGHDK and CDR2 SYGVNS. The CDR3 sequence is 11 residues long. Trimming took 11 bases from V and 0 from J, leaving 5 bases between them. The CDR3 DNA reads TGTGCCGTGGGCTCTGGAAACACCATATATTTT. Encoded protein: CAVGSGNTIYF. Full variable domain (rest looked up from reference TRBV25-1 and TRBJ1-3): EADIYQTPRYLVIGTGKKITLECSQTMGHDKMYWYQQDPGMELHLIHYSYGVNSTEKGDLSSESTVSRIRTEHFPLTLESARPSHTSQYLCAVGSGNTIYFGEGSWLTVV.

This clonotype showed up many times. The chain uses TRBV4-1 and TRBJ1-6; D might be TRBD1 (5 bases). V lost 1 base to trimming and J lost 10 bases, with 14 bases between them. Germline V lookup: CDR1 MGHRA, CDR2 YSYEKL. This CDR3 spans 15 amino acids. CDR3 protein: CASSQVEFWDSPLHF. The CDR3 DNA follows: TGCGCCAGCAGCCAAGTAGAGTTCTGGGACTCACCCCTCCACTTT.

The genes are TRBV6-5 and TRBJ1-2; D is undetermined. Germline values: CDR1 MNHEY, CDR2 SVGAGI. The CDR3 extends over 13 amino acids. Between the trimmed V and J ends, which lost 4 bases and 4 bases, there was a span of 10 bases. The CDR3 spells CASSSPYSYGYTF. CDR3 DNA sequence: TGTGCCAGCAGTTCCCCGTATAGCTATGGCTACACCTTC.

This sequence joins TRBV5-1 and TRBJ1-5, with D possibly TRBD1 on 5 matching bases. Trimming removed 4 bases from V and 4 bases from J, with 15 bases in between. Germline CDR1 is SGHRS and CDR2 is YFSETQ. This CDR3 spans 15 amino acids. Here the CDR3 reads CASSPGGQGNQPQHF. The CDR3 region has the DNA TGCGCCAGCAGCCCGGGAGGGCAGGGTAATCAGCCCCAGCATTTT.

The chain links TRBV6-2 or TRBV6-3 to TRBJ2-5; D unresolved. The CDR3 covers 14 residues. Germline V gene sequence: CDR1 MNHEY, CDR2 SVGEGT. V lost 0 bases and J 2 bases, leaving 7 bases between the germline ends. Written as DNA, the CDR3 is TGTGCCAGCAGTTACTCGAGCCTTCAAGAGACCCAGTACTTC. It yields the protein CASSYSSLQETQYF.

J is TRBJ2-6 and V is TRBV6-5; 8 bases align to TRBD1. Germline lookup yields CDR1 MNHEY and CDR2 SVGAGI. After removal of 3 bases from V and 4 bases from J, the junction contained 11 bases not matched to a gene. This CDR3 is built from 18 residues. The CDR3, as DNA: TGTGCCAGCAGTTATGGACAGGGCGAGCTCTCCGGGGCCAACGTCCTGACTTTC. It specifies CASSYGQGELSGANVLTF.

The rearrangement links TRBV3-1 to TRBJ1-1; the D is unclear. The CDR3 has 15 residues. V was cut by 0 bases and J by 6 bases, with 14 bases left in between. Germline assignment: CDR1 LGHDT and CDR2 YNNKEL (reference sequence). The CDR3 coding sequence is TGTGCCAGCAGCCAAGATCGGAGCAGTCCTCCTGAAGCTTTCTTT. Protein product: CASSQDRSSPPEAFF.

The gene calls are TRBV12-3 or TRBV12-4 and TRBJ2-7; unclear D gene. This CDR3 has 15 amino acids. The V end was cut by 5 bases, the J end by 0 bases, with 14 bases between. CDR3 residues: CASSKRVVISYEQYF. The CDR3 DNA reads as TGTGCCAGCAGTAAACGGGTAGTAATCTCCTACGAGCAGTACTTC.

This clonotype was counted ten times or more. The chain couples TRBV29-1 to TRBJ1-5; D gene ambiguous. CDR1 and CDR2 from the germline V gene are SQVTM and ANQGSEA. This CDR3 is built from 12 residues. V was pared by 5 bases and J by 6 bases, with 11 bases between. CDR3 nucleotides: TGCAGCGTTCCTAACGGGCGTCAGCCCCAGCATTTT. Protein: CSVPNGRQPQHF. Full variable domain (outside the CDR3, taken from reference TRBV29-1 and TRBJ1-5): SAVISQKPSRDICQRGTSLTIQCQVDSQVTMMFWYRQQPGQSLTLIATANQGSEATYESGFVIDKFPISRPNLTFSTLTVSNMSPEDSSIYLCSVPNGRQPQHFGDGTRLSIL.

This clonotype occurred a few times. The chain combines TRBV5-1 with TRBJ2-2, with D possibly being TRBD1 (5 bases). Germline values: CDR1 SGHRS, CDR2 YFSETQ. Trimming pared 5 bases from V and 6 bases from J, leaving 11 bases between. The CDR3 covers 13 residues. CDR3 region: CASRVGAAGELFF. The CDR3 region has the DNA TGCGCCAGCAGAGTTGGGGCGGCCGGGGAGCTGTTTTTT. The whole variable domain, filled in from reference TRBV5-1 and TRBJ2-2, reads KAGVTQTPRYLIKTRGQQVTLSCSPISGHRSVSWYQQTPGQGLQFLFEYFSETQRNKGNFPGRFSGRQFSNSRSEMNVSTLELGDSALYLCASRVGAAGELFFGEGSRLTVL.

This clonotype came up a few times. V is TRBV20-1 and J is TRBJ1-2, with D unclear. The germline V gene encodes CDR1 DFQATT and CDR2 SNEGSKA (reference sequence). This CDR3 has 15 amino acids. The V gene lost 4 bases and the J gene lost 8 bases, with 23 bases spanning the gap. The CDR3 region has the DNA TGCAGTGCTATCTATGGCGGCATCCTTGCAAGCGGCTACACCTTC. Its translation: CSAIYGGILASGYTF.

This clonotype appeared many times. The V gene is TRBV27, the J gene TRBJ1-1, with TRBD1 matching over 7 bases. V shed 3 bases and J 4 bases; nucleotides not matched to a gene: 2. CDR1 and CDR2 (germline): MNHEY, SMNVEV (reference sequence). CDR3 length: 13 amino acids. CDR3: CASSFAGGTEAFF. Here the CDR3 DNA reads TGTGCCAGCAGTTTCGCAGGGGGCACTGAAGCTTTCTTT.

V usage is TRBV5-6 and J usage is TRBJ2-7; D is unresolved. Germline V lookup: CDR1 SGHDT, CDR2 YYEEEE. This CDR3 region has 15 residues. V was cut by 1 base and J by 4 bases, with 15 bases left in between. The CDR3: CASSLSPSSGYEQYF. CDR3 DNA: TGTGCCAGCAGCTTGTCCCCGAGCTCAGGTTACGAGCAGTACTTC.

The genes are TRBV3-1 and TRBJ2-1, with D uncertain. The germline V gene has CDR1 LGHDT and CDR2 YNNKEL (reference sequence). The length of the CDR3 is 13 residues. V shed 0 bases and J shed 9 bases, with 9 bases lying between them. The DNA of the CDR3 is TGTGCCAGCAGCCAAGATGTGGTCCGTGAGCAGTTCTTC. Its translation: CASSQDVVREQFF.

The genes are TRBV10-3 and TRBJ2-1, with 8 bases aligning to TRBD2. Germline lookup yields CDR1 ENHRY and CDR2 SYGVKD. The CDR3 length is 16 residues. The trim removed 3 bases at V and 3 bases at J, leaving 7 bases unmatched. In DNA, the CDR3 is TGTGCCATCAGTGACCAAGAAGCGGGGGTCTACAATGAGCAGTTCTTC. The encoded protein is CAISDQEAGVYNEQFF.

In its sample, this clonotype was seen a few times. The gene calls are TRBV7-8 and TRBJ2-5, with TRBD1 as a possible D gene (6 bases). Trimming shortened V by 5 bases and J by 5 bases, and 15 bases separated the two germline ends. The CDR3 runs 14 residues. Germline V gene sequence: CDR1 SGHVS, CDR2 FQNEAQ. In nucleotides, the CDR3 is TGTGCCAGCAGCCCACAGGGTACTAGGGAGACCCAGTACTTC. It translates to CASSPQGTRETQYF.